The 3 T cell receptor beta chains reported below all come from one sample, sequenced in a study of T cell responses to AZD1222 COVID-19 vaccine. The assay was immunoSEQ multiplex PCR, and TCRdb's table has in-frame clones only and misses some. The top ten hold about 16% of the sample, which has under 140,000 clones, 85% to 90% seen once. Here the sequenced sample was peripheral blood, taken 28 days after the second AZD1222 dose. These receptors were taken from an adult who received the AZD1222 COVID-19 vaccine.

Only one count was recorded for this clone. The chain joins TRBV19 to TRBJ2-2, with TRBD2 identical over 7 bases. This CDR3 has 15 residues. Germline V lookup: CDR1 LNHDA, CDR2 SQIVND (reference sequence). Losses at the gene ends were 3 bases for V and 6 bases for J; bases not matched to a gene: 7. CDR3 coding DNA: TGTGCCAGTAGTATTTTAAGCGGGGTGGCCGGGGAGCTGTTTTTT. Amino acid sequence: CASSILSGVAGELFF.

The chain uses TRBV27 and TRBJ2-2, with D possibly being TRBD1 or TRBD2 (5 bases each). The CDR3 runs to 14 residues. The germline V and J ends were trimmed by 5 bases and 2 bases, with 9 bases remaining between them. Germline lookup yields CDR1 MNHEY and CDR2 SMNVEV (reference sequence). The CDR3 nucleotides read TGTGCCAGCAGTAGAGGGACCAACACCGGGGAGCTGTTTTTT. Its protein is CASSRGTNTGELFF.

The V call is TRBV7-8, the J call TRBJ1-1; no reliable D call. V was cut by 3 bases and J by 1 base, with 9 bases left in between. Germline assignment: CDR1 SGHVS and CDR2 FQNEAQ. The CDR3 is 14 amino acids. CDR3 coding DNA: TGTGCCAGCAGCTTCGGATTTCAGAACACTGAAGCTTTCTTT. This gives the protein CASSFGFQNTEAFF.